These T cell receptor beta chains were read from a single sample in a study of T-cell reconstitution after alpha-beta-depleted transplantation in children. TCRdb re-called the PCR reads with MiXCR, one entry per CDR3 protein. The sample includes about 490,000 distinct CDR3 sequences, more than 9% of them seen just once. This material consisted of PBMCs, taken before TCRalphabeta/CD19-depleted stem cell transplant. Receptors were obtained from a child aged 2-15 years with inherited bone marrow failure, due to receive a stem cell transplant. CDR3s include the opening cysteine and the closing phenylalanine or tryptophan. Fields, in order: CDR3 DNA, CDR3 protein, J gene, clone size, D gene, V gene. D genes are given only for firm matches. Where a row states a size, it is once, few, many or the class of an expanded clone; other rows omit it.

cdr3_nt: TGCAGCGTTGTTTCTCGGGGCCCGAGGACTGAAGCTTTCTTT
cdr3_aa: CSVVSRGPRTEAFF
j_call: TRBJ1-1
clone_size: few
d_call: .
v_call: TRBV29-1

cdr3_nt: TGTGCCAGCAGTACGGAGGAGTCAGATACGCAGTATTTT
cdr3_aa: CASSTEESDTQYF
j_call: TRBJ2-3
clone_size: .
d_call: .
v_call: TRBV6-2/TRBV6-3

cdr3_nt: TGTGCCAGCAGCTTATTCCAGGGGGCTTACGAGCAGTACTTC
cdr3_aa: CASSLFQGAYEQYF
j_call: TRBJ2-7
clone_size: many
d_call: TRBD1
v_call: TRBV7-6

cdr3_nt: TGTGCCAGTAGTATCTGGCAGGGAAATTCACCCCTCCACTTT
cdr3_aa: CASSIWQGNSPLHF
j_call: TRBJ1-6
clone_size: many
d_call: .
v_call: TRBV19

cdr3_nt: TGCAGTGCTCTTAGGACTAGCGCGTACTACGAGCAGTACTTC
cdr3_aa: CSALRTSAYYEQYF
j_call: TRBJ2-7
clone_size: many
d_call: TRBD2
v_call: TRBV20-1

cdr3_nt: TGCGCCAGCAGCCAAGATCTAGGGGTGGAGACCCAGTACTTC
cdr3_aa: CASSQDLGVETQYF
j_call: TRBJ2-5
clone_size: many
d_call: .
v_call: TRBV4-3

cdr3_nt: TGCAGTGCTAGCCGCCTCCCTGTAATGGCCGGGGAGCTGTTTTTT
cdr3_aa: CSASRLPVMAGELFF
j_call: TRBJ2-2
clone_size: few
d_call: .
v_call: TRBV20-1

cdr3_nt: TGCAGTGCTCTGGGACAGGGGAATGAAAAACTGTTTTTT
cdr3_aa: CSALGQGNEKLFF
j_call: TRBJ1-4
clone_size: many
d_call: TRBD1
v_call: TRBV20-1

cdr3_nt: TGTGCCTGGAGTTTAACCGGGAGCTACGAGCAGTACTTC
cdr3_aa: CAWSLTGSYEQYF
j_call: TRBJ2-7
clone_size: .
d_call: .
v_call: TRBV30

cdr3_nt: TGTGCCAGTAGACCGGCGGGAGCGCTTCATGAGCAGTTCTTC
cdr3_aa: CASRPAGALHEQFF
j_call: TRBJ2-1
clone_size: many
d_call: TRBD2
v_call: TRBV19

cdr3_nt: TGTGCCAGCAGCTCGTGGGACACTGAAGCTTTCTTT
cdr3_aa: CASSSWDTEAFF
j_call: TRBJ1-1
clone_size: many
d_call: .
v_call: TRBV7-9

cdr3_nt: TGTGCCAGCAGCGTGGACAGGGGTCATTCTAATGAAAAACTGTTTTTT
cdr3_aa: CASSVDRGHSNEKLFF
j_call: TRBJ1-4
clone_size: many
d_call: TRBD1
v_call: TRBV7-4

cdr3_nt: TGCAGCGTTTCCGCCCAAGGGTGGGGTGGCTACACCTTC
cdr3_aa: CSVSAQGWGGYTF
j_call: TRBJ1-2
clone_size: few
d_call: .
v_call: TRBV29-1

cdr3_nt: TGCAGTGCTAGAGGAGGAGGAATGAGGGCCGGGGAGCTGTTTTTT
cdr3_aa: CSARGGGMRAGELFF
j_call: TRBJ2-2
clone_size: many
d_call: .
v_call: TRBV20-1

cdr3_nt: TGTGCCAGCAGCTTAGGCTTACAGGGGGGATATAGCAATCAGCCCCAGCATTTT
cdr3_aa: CASSLGLQGGYSNQPQHF
j_call: TRBJ1-5
clone_size: many
d_call: TRBD1
v_call: TRBV7-2

cdr3_nt: TGCGCCAGCAGAGGGACGGGCCTTAATCACTACGAGCAGTACTTC
cdr3_aa: CASRGTGLNHYEQYF
j_call: TRBJ2-7
clone_size: many
d_call: .
v_call: TRBV4-3

cdr3_nt: TGTGCCAGCAGCGACCATCGGAAGGGAGCTTTCTTT
cdr3_aa: CASSDHRKGAFF
j_call: TRBJ1-1
clone_size: many
d_call: .
v_call: TRBV7-6

cdr3_nt: TGTGCCAGCAGCTTAGTGCAGATGAACACTGAAGCTTTCTTT
cdr3_aa: CASSLVQMNTEAFF
j_call: TRBJ1-1
clone_size: many
d_call: .
v_call: TRBV7-8

cdr3_nt: TGTGCCAGCAGCTTAGTGGACAGGTTCCACTATGGCTACACCTTC
cdr3_aa: CASSLVDRFHYGYTF
j_call: TRBJ1-2
clone_size: few
d_call: TRBD1
v_call: TRBV7-2

cdr3_nt: TGTGCCAGCAGACCGGCAAACCTTCGTGAGCAGTACTTC
cdr3_aa: CASRPANLREQYF
j_call: TRBJ2-7
clone_size: .
d_call: .
v_call: TRBV25-1

cdr3_nt: TGTGCCAGCAGCACACTAGCGTTGGGCGAGCAGTACTTC
cdr3_aa: CASSTLALGEQYF
j_call: TRBJ2-7
clone_size: few
d_call: TRBD2
v_call: TRBV7-9

cdr3_nt: TGTGCCATGGGCCCCGGGCCTATGAGCGAGCAGTACTTC
cdr3_aa: CAMGPGPMSEQYF
j_call: TRBJ2-7
clone_size: .
d_call: .
v_call: TRBV10-3

cdr3_nt: TGTGCCTGGTCGTCCGGGGATGGGGCCTACGAGCAGTACTTC
cdr3_aa: CAWSSGDGAYEQYF
j_call: TRBJ2-7
clone_size: many
d_call: .
v_call: TRBV30